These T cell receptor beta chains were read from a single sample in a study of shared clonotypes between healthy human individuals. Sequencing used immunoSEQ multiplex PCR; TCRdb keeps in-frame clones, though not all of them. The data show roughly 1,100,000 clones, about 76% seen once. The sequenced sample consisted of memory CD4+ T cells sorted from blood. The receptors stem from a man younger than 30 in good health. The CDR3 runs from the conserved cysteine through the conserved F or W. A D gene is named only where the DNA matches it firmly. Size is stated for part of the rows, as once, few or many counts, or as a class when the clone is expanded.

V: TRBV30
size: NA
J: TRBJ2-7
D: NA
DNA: TGTGCCTGGAGTGTCCTTGCCTACGAGCAGTACTTC
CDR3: CAWSVLAYEQYF

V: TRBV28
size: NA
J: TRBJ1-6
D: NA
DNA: TGTGCCAGCAGTTCCACCCACTATAAGGGGGTAGAATCACCCCTCCACTTT
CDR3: CASSSTHYKGVESPLHF

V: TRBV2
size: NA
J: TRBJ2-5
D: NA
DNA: TGTGCCAGCCAGGTCTTTAAGGGGATACAAGAGACCCAGTACTTC
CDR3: CASQVFKGIQETQYF

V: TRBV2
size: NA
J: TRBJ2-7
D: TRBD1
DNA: TGTGCCAGCAGCTCTGGACAGGGGGCCCCCTACGAGCAGTACTTC
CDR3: CASSSGQGAPYEQYF

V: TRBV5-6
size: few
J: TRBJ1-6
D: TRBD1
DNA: TGTGCCAGCAGCCATAAGCCAGTACAGGGGGAACACTTT
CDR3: CASSHKPVQGEHF

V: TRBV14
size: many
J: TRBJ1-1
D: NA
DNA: TGTGCCAGCAGCCAAGATTTGAACACTGAAGCTTTCTTT
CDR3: CASSQDLNTEAFF

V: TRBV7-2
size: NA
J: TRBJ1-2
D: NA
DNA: TGTGCCAGCAGCCTCTTCTTCAGGGGTTCTGGCTACACCTTC
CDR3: CASSLFFRGSGYTF

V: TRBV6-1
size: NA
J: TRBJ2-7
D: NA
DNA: TGTGCCAGCAGTGACAGGCTTCAGGGGTCCTACGAGCAGTACTTC
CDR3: CASSDRLQGSYEQYF

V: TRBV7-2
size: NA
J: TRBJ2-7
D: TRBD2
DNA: TGTGCCAGCAGCTGGGGACTAGCGGGAGCGGACGAGCAGTACTTC
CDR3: CASSWGLAGADEQYF

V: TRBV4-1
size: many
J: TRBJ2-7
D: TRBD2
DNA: TGCGCCAGCAGCCACGCTCGAATAGCGGGCCCAACCTACGAGCAGTACTTC
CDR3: CASSHARIAGPTYEQYF

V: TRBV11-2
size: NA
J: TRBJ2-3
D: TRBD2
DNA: TGTGCCAGCAGCGCGGGACTAGCGGGGCTGTTGTCTACAGATACGCAGTATTTT
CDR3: CASSAGLAGLLSTDTQYF

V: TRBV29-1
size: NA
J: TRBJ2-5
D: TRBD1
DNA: TGCAGCGTTACCCTGACAGGGGGCTTGTTGGAGACCCAGTACTTC
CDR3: CSVTLTGGLLETQYF

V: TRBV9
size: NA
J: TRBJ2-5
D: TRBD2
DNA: TGTGCCAGCAGCGTAGCGGGGGGATGGGAAGAGACCCAGTACTTC
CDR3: CASSVAGGWEETQYF

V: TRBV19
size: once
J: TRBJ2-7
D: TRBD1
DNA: TGTGCCAGTAGTGCACAGGGGAATTACGTGGACGATGACCCCTACGAGCAGTACTTC
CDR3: CASSAQGNYVDDDPYEQYF

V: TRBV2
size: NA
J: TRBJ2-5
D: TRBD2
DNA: TGTGCCAGCAGTGAATTGTTAGCGGGGGGGAAGGAGACCCAGTACTTC
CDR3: CASSELLAGGKETQYF

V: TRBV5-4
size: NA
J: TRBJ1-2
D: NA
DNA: TGTGCCAGCAGCCCCGCGGGACCCCAAGGCGGAGGCTACACCTTC
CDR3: CASSPAGPQGGGYTF

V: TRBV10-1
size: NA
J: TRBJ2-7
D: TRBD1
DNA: TGCGCCAGCAGTGAGTCGAGACAGGGGGGGCAGGAGCAGTACTTC
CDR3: CASSESRQGGQEQYF

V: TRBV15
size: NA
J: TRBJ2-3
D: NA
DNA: TGTGCCACCAGCAGAGACGGGAGAGGGAGCACAGATACGCAGTATTTT
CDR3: CATSRDGRGSTDTQYF

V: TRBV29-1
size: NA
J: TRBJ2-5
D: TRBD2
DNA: TGCAGCGTTGACCTCCTTGGGCGGGGGGGTGCCCAAGAGACCCAGTACTTC
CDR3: CSVDLLGRGGAQETQYF

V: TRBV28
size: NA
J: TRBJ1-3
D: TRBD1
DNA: TGTGCCAGCAGCAGGACAGGGCACACTGGAAACACCATATATTTT
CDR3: CASSRTGHTGNTIYF

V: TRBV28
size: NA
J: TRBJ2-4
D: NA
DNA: TGTGCCAGCACTTTAGATCGGACACCGAGAAGGGGGATAGCCAAAAACATTCAGTACTTC
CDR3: CASTLDRTPRRGIAKNIQYF

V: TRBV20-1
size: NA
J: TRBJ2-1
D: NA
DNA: TGCAGCCAAAGAGACAATGAGCAGTTCTTC
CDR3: CSQRDNEQFF

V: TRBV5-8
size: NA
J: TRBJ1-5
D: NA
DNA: TGTGCCAGCAGCTTGGTAGACAAGGGAGGGATTCAGCCCCAGCATTTT
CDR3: CASSLVDKGGIQPQHF

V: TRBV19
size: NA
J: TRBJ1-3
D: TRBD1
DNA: TGTGCCAGTAGTCTGGGACAGGGAGCTGGAAACACCATATATTTT
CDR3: CASSLGQGAGNTIYF

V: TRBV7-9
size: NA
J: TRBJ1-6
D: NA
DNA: TGTGCCAGCAGCTCGTCGGGACATTCACCCCTCCACTTT
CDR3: CASSSSGHSPLHF

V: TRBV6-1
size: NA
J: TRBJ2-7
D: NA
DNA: TGTGCCAGCAGTGAAGCTCTAAGCGGGACAACTCGAGGCGAGCAGTACTTC
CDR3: CASSEALSGTTRGEQYF

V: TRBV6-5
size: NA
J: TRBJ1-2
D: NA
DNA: TGTGCCAGCAGCCTGGGACGGACCCATGGCTACACCTTC
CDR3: CASSLGRTHGYTF

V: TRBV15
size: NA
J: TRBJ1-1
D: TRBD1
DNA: TGTGCCACCGAGGACCCGGGACAGCAACTGGAAGCTTTCTTT
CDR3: CATEDPGQQLEAFF

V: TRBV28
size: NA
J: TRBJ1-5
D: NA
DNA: TGTGCCAGCAGTATAGGGAGTCGGAGCAATCAGCCCCAGCATTTT
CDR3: CASSIGSRSNQPQHF

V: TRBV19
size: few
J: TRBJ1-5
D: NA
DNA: TGTGCCAGTAGTGACCAGGACGGCCGCAATCAGCCCCAGCATTTT
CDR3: CASSDQDGRNQPQHF

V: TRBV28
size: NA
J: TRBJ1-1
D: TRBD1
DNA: TGTGCCAGCTCAGGGGGGGTGAACACTGAAGCTTTCTTT
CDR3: CASSGGVNTEAFF

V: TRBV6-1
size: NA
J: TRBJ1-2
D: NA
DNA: TGTGCCAGCAGTGACAATCCTAACTATGGCTACACCTTC
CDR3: CASSDNPNYGYTF

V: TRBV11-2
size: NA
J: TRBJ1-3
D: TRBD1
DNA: TGTGCCAGCAATAGTGGGACAGGGGGCATCAGGTCCGGAAACACCATATATTTT
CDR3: CASNSGTGGIRSGNTIYF

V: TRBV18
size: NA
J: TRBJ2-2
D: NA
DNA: TGTGCCAGCTCACCACCGGGGGGTCCGAACACCGGGGAGCTGTTTTTT
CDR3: CASSPPGGPNTGELFF

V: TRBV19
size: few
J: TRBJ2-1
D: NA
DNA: TGTGCCAGTAGTAAGTCTAGGATCCTCAGCTACAATGAGCAGTTCTTC
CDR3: CASSKSRILSYNEQFF

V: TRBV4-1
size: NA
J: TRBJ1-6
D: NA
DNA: TGCGCCAGCGATCAGGGTGGGAGGGTGTCACCCCTCCACTTT
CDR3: CASDQGGRVSPLHF

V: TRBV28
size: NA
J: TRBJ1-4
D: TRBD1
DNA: TGTGCCAGCAGCTCTCCCGAGACAGGGGTAAGAGGGAAACTGTTTTTT
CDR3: CASSSPETGVRGKLFF

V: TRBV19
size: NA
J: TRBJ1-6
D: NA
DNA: TGTGCCAGTAGTATAAGACTAAATTCACCCCTCCACTTT
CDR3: CASSIRLNSPLHF

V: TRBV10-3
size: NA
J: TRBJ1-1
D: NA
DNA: TGTGCCATCAGTGAGACCGGAGGCATGAACACTGAAGCTTTCTTT
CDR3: CAISETGGMNTEAFF